The 17 T cell receptor beta chains reported below all come from one sample, sequenced in a study of T cells after yellow fever vaccination. TCRdb independently ran MiXCR on the 5' RACE reads; one entry per CDR3 protein. Of about 350,000 distinct CDR3 sequences listed, around 8.1% are singletons. The specimen was PBMCs, collected about 41 days after the first yellow fever vaccination. These receptors all stem from a man aged 18-30 years who received the YFV17D yellow fever vaccine.

This clonotype was found a few times. The V gene is TRBV29-1, the J gene TRBJ2-5; D is ambiguous. The germline gives CDR1 SQVTM, CDR2 ANQGSEA. V gave up 7 bases and J gave up 5 bases, with 20 bases separating them. CDR3 length equals 14 residues. The CDR3 spells CSALATSEWETQYF. The CDR3 bases are TGCAGCGCCCTCGCGACCTCGGAGTGGGAGACCCAGTACTTC.

As regards this clonotype: One end of the junction varies from germline; a read error may be responsible. The chain carries TRBV20-1 and TRBJ2-7; possibly TRBD1 or TRBD2 for D (6 bases each). The CDR3 length is 16 residues. CDR1 DFQATT and CDR2 SNEGSKA come from the germline V gene (reference sequence). This CDR3 is CCARDPGSGALIEQYF. Here the CDR3 DNA reads TGCTGTGCTAGAGACCCGGGCTCGGGGGCCCTTATTGAGCAGTACTTC.

This clonotype was observed many times. For the CDR3, the DNA is TGCAGTGCTAGAGATTCGGGGAATACTGAAGCTTTCTTT. Its protein is CSARDSGNTEAFF. The chain uses TRBV20-1 and TRBJ1-1; D ambiguous. Germline CDR1 is DFQATT and CDR2 is SNEGSKA (reference sequence). The ends were cut back, 0 bases at V and 5 bases at J, with 10 bases in the middle. This CDR3 is 13 amino acids long.

Ten or more counts support this clonotype. The chain combines TRBV7-8 with TRBJ2-1; the D gene is possibly TRBD2 (6 bases). Between the trimmed V and J ends, which lost 0 bases and 9 bases, there was a span of 9 bases. CDR1 SGHVS and CDR2 FQNEAQ come from the germline V gene. This CDR3 region has 13 residues. As DNA, the CDR3 is TGTGCCAGCAGCTTAGCGCCAGCGGGTGAGCAGTTCTTC. The encoded protein is CASSLAPAGEQFF.

In its sample, this clonotype was seen a few times. The V gene is TRBV25-1, the J gene TRBJ2-7, with 7 bases that match TRBD1. The germline gives CDR1 MGHDK, CDR2 SYGVNS. The CDR3 has 14 amino acids. The trim removed 1 base at V and 6 bases at J, leaving 6 bases unmatched. The CDR3, as DNA: TGTGCCAGCAGTGAATCGGACAGGACCACCGAGCAGTACTTC. Its protein is CASSESDRTTEQYF.

The chain uses TRBV4-1 and TRBJ2-7; weak D call: TRBD2 (5 bases). The CDR3 length is 16 residues. V lost 1 base to trimming and J lost 0 bases, with 13 bases between them. The V gene's germline CDR1 is MGHRA and CDR2 YSYEKL. In nucleotides, the CDR3 is TGCGCCAGCAGCCAAGGGAGGACGGCTAGCTCCTACGAGCAGTACTTC. This gives the protein CASSQGRTASSYEQYF.

The chain couples TRBV3-1 to TRBJ2-3; D remains ambiguous. The CDR3 has 13 amino acids. Germline-derived CDR1 and CDR2 are LGHDT and YNNKEL (reference sequence). Trimming took 4 bases from V and 7 from J, leaving 12 bases between them. CDR3 sequence reads: CASSPPTKNTQYF. The CDR3 region has the DNA TGTGCCAGCAGCCCTCCAACGAAAAATACGCAGTATTTT.

This clonotype was observed a handful of times. This chain uses TRBV15 with TRBJ2-2, with 7 bases identical to TRBD1. V lost 3 bases to trimming and J lost 7 bases; unmatched junction nucleotides: 11. Germline V gene data show CDR1 as LNHNV and CDR2 as YYDKDF (reference sequence). The length of the CDR3 is 16 residues. For the CDR3, the DNA is TGTGCCACCAGCAGGGATAGCGACAGGGTAGGCGGGGAGCTGTTTTTT. It specifies CATSRDSDRVGGELFF. The full variable domain, in which reference TRBV15 and TRBJ2-2 provide the parts outside the CDR3, is DAMVIQNPRYQVTQFGKPVTLSCSQTLNHNVMYWYQQKSSQAPKLLFHYYDKDFNNEADTPDNFQSRRPNTSFCFLDIRSPGLGDTAMYLCATSRDSDRVGGELFFGEGSRLTVL.

V usage is TRBV10-3 and J usage is TRBJ2-5, with D possibly matching TRBD1 (5 bases). The CDR3 has 13 amino acids. CDR1 is ENHRY and CDR2 is SYGVKD in the germline V gene. V lost 7 bases and J 6 bases, leaving 15 bases between the germline ends. The CDR3 protein is CAIMGRLNQTQYF. The DNA for the CDR3 is TGTGCCATCATGGGGCGGTTGAATCAGACCCAGTACTTC.

The rearrangement joins TRBV12-5 to TRBJ1-5; a possible D gene is TRBD1 (6 bases). V lost 7 bases, J lost 1 base, and 14 bases lay in between. The germline V gene has CDR1 LGHNT and CDR2 FRNRAP. The CDR3 has 15 amino acids. CDR3 sequence reads: CASAQGSSSNQPQHF. The CDR3, as DNA: TGTGCTAGTGCTCAGGGGTCAAGCAGCAATCAGCCCCAGCATTTT.

This clonotype was recorded many times. The V gene is TRBV15, the J gene TRBJ2-3; D is uncertain. Between the trimmed V and J ends, which lost 4 bases and 0 bases, there was a span of 8 bases. The germline gives CDR1 LNHNV, CDR2 YYDKDF (reference sequence). There are 14 residues in the CDR3. CDR3 DNA sequence: TGTGCCACCAGCACCCAAAGGAGCACAGATACGCAGTATTTT. The encoded protein is CATSTQRSTDTQYF.

This clonotype was found a few times. The V and J genes are TRBV7-2 and TRBJ2-5; no reliable D call. In germline, CDR1 is SGHTA, CDR2 FQGNSA. There are 12 residues in the CDR3. Trimming pared 7 bases from V and 4 bases from J, leaving 10 bases between. CDR3 residues: CASTYAGETQYF. CDR3 DNA: TGTGCCAGCACCTACGCCGGAGAGACCCAGTACTTC.

A few counts support this clonotype. The chain has TRBV6-5 and TRBJ2-2; D not resolved. Germline CDR1 reads MNHEY; CDR2 reads SVGAGI. The CDR3 loop spans 13 amino acids. V was clipped by 0 bases and J by 6 bases, with 5 bases between them. The CDR3 region has the DNA TGTGCCAGCAGTTACTCCCGGGCCGGGGAGCTGTTTTTT. This gives the protein CASSYSRAGELFF.

The chain couples TRBV3-1 to TRBJ1-6; 7 bases fit TRBD1. Germline values: CDR1 LGHDT, CDR2 YNNKEL (reference sequence). This CDR3 has 16 residues. The V segment lost 4 bases and the J segment 5 bases; nucleotides outside the gene matches: 8. In DNA, the CDR3 is TGTGCCAGCAGCCTTCACAGGGGAGTGAATAATTCACCCCTCCACTTT. Protein sequence: CASSLHRGVNNSPLHF.

This chain links TRBV11-2 with TRBJ2-1, with TRBD2 matching over 7 bases. The germline gives CDR1 SGHAT, CDR2 FQNNGV. This CDR3 is 14 amino acids long. The ends lost 3 bases at V and 6 bases at J; junction bases unmatched: 5. CDR3 region: CASSLWRGSNEQFF. As DNA, the CDR3 is TGTGCCAGCAGCTTGTGGCGGGGGAGCAATGAGCAGTTCTTC.

In this sample, this clonotype turned up a few times. V gene TRBV12-3 or TRBV12-4 combines with J gene TRBJ1-5; 9 bases map to TRBD1. V shed 8 bases and J 7 bases; nucleotides not matched to a gene: 12. The CDR3 contains 15 residues. The CDR3 nucleotides read TGTGCCAGCTCCCCGGGACAGGGTATGGGGCAGCCCCAGCATTTT. Translating gives CASSPGQGMGQPQHF.

In nucleotides, the CDR3 is TGTGCCAGCAGCCGTGAAGGGTCCTACAATGAGCAGTTCTTC. This encodes CASSREGSYNEQFF. The J gene is TRBJ2-1, the V gene TRBV3-1; unclear D gene. Trimming took 4 bases from V and 1 from J, leaving 8 bases between them. Per the germline V gene, CDR1 is LGHDT and CDR2 is YNNKEL (reference sequence). The CDR3 sequence is 14 residues long.